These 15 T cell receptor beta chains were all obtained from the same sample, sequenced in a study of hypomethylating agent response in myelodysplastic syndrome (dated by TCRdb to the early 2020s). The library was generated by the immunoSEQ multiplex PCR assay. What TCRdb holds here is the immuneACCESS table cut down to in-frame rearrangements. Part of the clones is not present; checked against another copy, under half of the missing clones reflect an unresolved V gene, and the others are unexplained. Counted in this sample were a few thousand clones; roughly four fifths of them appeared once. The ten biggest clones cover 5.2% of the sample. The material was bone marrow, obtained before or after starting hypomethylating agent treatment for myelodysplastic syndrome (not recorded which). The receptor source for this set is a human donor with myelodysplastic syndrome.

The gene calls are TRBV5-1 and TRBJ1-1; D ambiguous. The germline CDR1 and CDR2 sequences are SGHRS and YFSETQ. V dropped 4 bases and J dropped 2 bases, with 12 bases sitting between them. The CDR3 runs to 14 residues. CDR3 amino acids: CASSGANRNTEAFF. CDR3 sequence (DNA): TGCGCCAGCAGCGGAGCCAATCGAAACACTGAAGCTTTCTTT.

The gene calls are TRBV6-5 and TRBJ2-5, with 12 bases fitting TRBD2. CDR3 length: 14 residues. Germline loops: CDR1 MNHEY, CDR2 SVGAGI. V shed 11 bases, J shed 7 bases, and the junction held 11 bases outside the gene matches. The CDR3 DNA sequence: TGTGCCTCCCGGGGGCTAGCGGGGGGGTCGACCCAGTACTTC. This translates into CASRGLAGGSTQYF.

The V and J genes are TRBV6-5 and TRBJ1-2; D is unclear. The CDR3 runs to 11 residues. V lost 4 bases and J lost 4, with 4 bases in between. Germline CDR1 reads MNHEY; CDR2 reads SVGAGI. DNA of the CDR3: TGTGCCAGCAGTTCGGGCTATGGCTACACCTTC. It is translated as CASSSGYGYTF.

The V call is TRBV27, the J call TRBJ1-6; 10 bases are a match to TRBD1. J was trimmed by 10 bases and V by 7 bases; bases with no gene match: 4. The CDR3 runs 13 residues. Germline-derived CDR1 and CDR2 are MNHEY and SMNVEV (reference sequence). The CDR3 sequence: CASTRTGGSPLHF. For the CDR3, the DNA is TGTGCCAGCACTAGGACAGGGGGGTCACCCCTCCACTTT.

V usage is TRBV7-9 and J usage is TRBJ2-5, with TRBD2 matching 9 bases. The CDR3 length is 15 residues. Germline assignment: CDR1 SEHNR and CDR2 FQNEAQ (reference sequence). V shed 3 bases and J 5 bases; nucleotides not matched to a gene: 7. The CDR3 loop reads CASSLASGGTETQYF. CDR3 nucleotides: TGTGCCAGCAGCTTGGCCAGCGGGGGGACGGAGACCCAGTACTTC. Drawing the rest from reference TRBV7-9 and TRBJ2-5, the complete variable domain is DTGVSQNPRHKITKRGQNVTFRCDPISEHNRLYWYRQTLGQGPEFLTYFQNEAQLEKSRLLSDRFSAERPKGSFSTLEIQRTEQGDSAMYLCASSLASGGTETQYFGPGTRLLVL.

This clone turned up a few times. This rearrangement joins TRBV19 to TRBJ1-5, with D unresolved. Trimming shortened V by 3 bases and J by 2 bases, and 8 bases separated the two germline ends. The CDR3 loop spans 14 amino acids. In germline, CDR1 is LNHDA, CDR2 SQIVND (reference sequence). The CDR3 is CASSIPQGNQPQHF. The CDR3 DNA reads TGTGCCAGTAGTATCCCCCAGGGCAATCAGCCCCAGCATTTT.

CDR3 residues: CASSPFGTANTEAFF. For the CDR3, the DNA is TGTGCCAGCAGCCCTTTCGGGACGGCGAACACTGAAGCTTTCTTT. The chain is built from TRBV27 and TRBJ1-1, with D perhaps TRBD1 (5 bases). Deletions cut 6 bases from V and 1 base from J, with 15 bases between. The germline CDR1 and CDR2 sequences are MNHEY and SMNVEV (reference sequence). The CDR3 is 15 residues long.

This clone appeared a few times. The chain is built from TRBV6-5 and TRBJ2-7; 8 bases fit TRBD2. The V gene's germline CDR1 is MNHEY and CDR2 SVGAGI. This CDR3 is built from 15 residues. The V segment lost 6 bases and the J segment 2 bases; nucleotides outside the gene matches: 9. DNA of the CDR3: TGTGCCAGCAGGTTCTCTAGCGGGCGAACCTACGAGCAGTACTTC. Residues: CASRFSSGRTYEQYF.

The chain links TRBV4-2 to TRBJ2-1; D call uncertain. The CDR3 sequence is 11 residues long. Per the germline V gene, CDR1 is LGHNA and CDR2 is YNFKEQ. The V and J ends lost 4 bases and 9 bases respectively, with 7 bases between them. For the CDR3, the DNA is TGTGCCAGCAGCCGCAAGGGTGAGCAGTTCTTC. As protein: CASSRKGEQFF.

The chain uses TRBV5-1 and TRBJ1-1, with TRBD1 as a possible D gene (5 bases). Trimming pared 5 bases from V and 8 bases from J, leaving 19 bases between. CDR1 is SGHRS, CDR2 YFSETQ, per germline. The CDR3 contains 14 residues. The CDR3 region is CASRMGTGVGEAFF. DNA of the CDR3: TGCGCCAGCAGGATGGGGACGGGGGTCGGGGAAGCTTTCTTT.

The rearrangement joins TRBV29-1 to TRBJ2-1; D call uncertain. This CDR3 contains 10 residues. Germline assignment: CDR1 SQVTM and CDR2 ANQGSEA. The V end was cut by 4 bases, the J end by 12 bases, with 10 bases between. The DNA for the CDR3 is TGCAGCGTTGGGCAGGACGGGCAGTTCTTC. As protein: CSVGQDGQFF.

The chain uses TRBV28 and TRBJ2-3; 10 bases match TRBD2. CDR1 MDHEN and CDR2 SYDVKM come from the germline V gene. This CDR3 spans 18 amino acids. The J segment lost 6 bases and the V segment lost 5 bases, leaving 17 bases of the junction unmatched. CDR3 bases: TGTGCCAGCAGTCGACGACTAAAAGCGGGAGGGCGAGTGGATACGCAGTATTTT. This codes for CASSRRLKAGGRVDTQYF.

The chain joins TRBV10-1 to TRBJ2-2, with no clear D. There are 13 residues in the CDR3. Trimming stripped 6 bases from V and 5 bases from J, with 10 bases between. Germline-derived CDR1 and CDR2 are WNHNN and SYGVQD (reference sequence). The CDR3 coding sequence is TGCGCCAGCAGGCCACAACAGACCGGGGAGCTGTTTTTT. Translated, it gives CASRPQQTGELFF.

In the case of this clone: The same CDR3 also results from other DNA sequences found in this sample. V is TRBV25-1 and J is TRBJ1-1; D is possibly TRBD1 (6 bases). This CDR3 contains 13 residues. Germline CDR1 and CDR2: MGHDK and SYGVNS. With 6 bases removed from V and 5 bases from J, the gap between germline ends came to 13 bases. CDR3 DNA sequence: TGTGCCAGCAGGTGGGGGGCGCTTACTGAAGCTTTCTTT. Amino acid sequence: CASRWGALTEAFF.

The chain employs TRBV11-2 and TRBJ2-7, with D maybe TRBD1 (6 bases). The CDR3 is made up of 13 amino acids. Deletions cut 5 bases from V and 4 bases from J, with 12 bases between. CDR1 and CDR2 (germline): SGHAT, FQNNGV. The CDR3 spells CASSLLQGYEQYF. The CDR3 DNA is TGTGCCAGCAGCCTACTTCAGGGGTACGAGCAGTACTTC.